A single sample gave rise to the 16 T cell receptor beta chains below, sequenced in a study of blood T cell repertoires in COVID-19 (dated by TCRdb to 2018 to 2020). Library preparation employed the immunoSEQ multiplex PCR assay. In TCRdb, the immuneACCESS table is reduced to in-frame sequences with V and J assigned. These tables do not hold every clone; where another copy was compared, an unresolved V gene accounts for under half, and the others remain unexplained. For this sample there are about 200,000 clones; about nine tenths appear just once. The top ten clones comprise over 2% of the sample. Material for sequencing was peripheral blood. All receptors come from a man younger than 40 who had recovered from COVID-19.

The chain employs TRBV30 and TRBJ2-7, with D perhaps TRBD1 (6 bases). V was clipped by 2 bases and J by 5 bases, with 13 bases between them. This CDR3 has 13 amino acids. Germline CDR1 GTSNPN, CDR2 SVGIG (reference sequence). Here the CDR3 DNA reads TGTGCCTGGAGTAGGGGGACCCTGCACGAGCAGTACTTC. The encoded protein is CAWSRGTLHEQYF.

The CDR3 is CASSQDQFTESNYGYTF. The CDR3 DNA follows: TGCGCCAGCAGCCAAGATCAATTTACAGAGTCTAACTATGGCTACACCTTC. This chain connects TRBV4-1 to TRBJ1-2; no reliable D call. The germline gives CDR1 MGHRA, CDR2 YSYEKL. V was trimmed by 0 bases and J by 0 bases, leaving 14 bases between them. The CDR3 sequence is 17 residues long.

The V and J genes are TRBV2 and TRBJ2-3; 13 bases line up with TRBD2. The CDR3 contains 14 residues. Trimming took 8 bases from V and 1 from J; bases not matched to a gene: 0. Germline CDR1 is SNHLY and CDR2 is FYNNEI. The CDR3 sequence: CASGTSGGTDTQYF. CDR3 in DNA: TGTGCCAGCGGGACTAGCGGGGGCACAGATACGCAGTATTTT.

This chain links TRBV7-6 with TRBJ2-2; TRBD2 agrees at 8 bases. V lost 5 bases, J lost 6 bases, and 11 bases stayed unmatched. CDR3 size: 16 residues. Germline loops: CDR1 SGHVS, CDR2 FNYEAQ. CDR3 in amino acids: CASSPRGSGGAGELFF. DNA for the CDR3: TGTGCCAGCAGCCCACGGGGGAGCGGGGGCGCCGGGGAGCTGTTTTTT.

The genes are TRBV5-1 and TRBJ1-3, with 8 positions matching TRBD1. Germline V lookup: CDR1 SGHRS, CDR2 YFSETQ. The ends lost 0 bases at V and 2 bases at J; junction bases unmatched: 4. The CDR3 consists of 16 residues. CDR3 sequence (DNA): TGCGCCAGCAGCTTGGTTTCGACAGGGGCTGGAAACACCATATATTTT. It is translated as CASSLVSTGAGNTIYF.

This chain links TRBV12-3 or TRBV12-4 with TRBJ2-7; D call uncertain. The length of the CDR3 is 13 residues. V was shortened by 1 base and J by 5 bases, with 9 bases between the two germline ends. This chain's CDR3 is CASSLGGSNEQYF. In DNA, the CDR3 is TGTGCCAGCAGTTTAGGAGGTAGCAACGAGCAGTACTTC.

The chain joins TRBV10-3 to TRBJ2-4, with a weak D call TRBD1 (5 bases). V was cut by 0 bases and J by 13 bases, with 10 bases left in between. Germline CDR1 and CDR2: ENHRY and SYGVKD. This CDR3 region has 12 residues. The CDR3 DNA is TGTGCCATCAGTGAGTCGCAGGGAATACAGTACTTC. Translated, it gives CAISESQGIQYF.

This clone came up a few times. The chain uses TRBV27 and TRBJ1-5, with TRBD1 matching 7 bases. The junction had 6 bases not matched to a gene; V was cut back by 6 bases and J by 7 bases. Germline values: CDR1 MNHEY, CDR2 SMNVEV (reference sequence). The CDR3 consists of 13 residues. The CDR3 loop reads CASSVQGRQPQHF. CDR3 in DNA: TGTGCCAGCAGCGTACAGGGGAGGCAGCCCCAGCATTTT.

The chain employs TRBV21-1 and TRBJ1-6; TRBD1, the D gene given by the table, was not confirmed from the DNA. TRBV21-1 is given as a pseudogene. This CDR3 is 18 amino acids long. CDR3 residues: CASSTPRTGSSYNSPLHF. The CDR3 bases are TGTGCCAGCAGCACCCCCAGGACAGGGAGCTCCTATAATTCACCCCTCCACTTT.

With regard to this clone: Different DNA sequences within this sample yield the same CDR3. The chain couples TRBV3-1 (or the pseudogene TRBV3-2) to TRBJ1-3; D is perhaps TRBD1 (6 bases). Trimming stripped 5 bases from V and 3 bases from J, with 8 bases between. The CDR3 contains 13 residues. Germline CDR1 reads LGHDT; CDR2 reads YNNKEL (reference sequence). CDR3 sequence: CASSSGVGNTIYF. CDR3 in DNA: TGTGCCAGCAGCTCAGGGGTTGGAAACACCATATATTTT.

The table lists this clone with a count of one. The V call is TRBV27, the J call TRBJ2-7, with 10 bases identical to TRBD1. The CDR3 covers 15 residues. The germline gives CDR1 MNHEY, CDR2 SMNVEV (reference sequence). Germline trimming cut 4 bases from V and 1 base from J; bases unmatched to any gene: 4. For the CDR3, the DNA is TGTGCCAGCAGTTCGACAGGGGGCGCATCCTACGAGCAGTACTTC. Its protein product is CASSSTGGASYEQYF.

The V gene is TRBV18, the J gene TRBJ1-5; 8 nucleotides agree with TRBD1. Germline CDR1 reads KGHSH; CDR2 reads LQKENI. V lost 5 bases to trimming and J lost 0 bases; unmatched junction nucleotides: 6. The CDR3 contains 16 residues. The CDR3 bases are TGTGCCAGCTCATCGTCCCAGGGGGCTAGCAATCAGCCCCAGCATTTT. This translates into CASSSSQGASNQPQHF.

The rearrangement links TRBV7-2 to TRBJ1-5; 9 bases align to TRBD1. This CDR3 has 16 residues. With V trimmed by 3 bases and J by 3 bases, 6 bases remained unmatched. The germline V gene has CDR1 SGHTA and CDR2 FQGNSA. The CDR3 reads CASSLGQGGLNQPQHF. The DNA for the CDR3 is TGTGCCAGCAGCTTGGGACAGGGTGGTCTCAATCAGCCCCAGCATTTT.

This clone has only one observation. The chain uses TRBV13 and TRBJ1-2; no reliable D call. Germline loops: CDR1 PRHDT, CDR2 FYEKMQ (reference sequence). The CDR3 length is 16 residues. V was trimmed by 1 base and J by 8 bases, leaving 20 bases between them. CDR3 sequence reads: CASSLVAIPATAGYTF. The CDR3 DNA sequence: TGTGCCAGCAGCTTAGTTGCTATTCCCGCCACAGCCGGCTACACCTTC.

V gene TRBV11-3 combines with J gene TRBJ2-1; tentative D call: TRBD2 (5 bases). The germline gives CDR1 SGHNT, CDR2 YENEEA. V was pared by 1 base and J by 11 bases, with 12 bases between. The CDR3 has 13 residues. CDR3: CASSLGGSGKQFF. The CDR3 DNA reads TGTGCCAGCAGCTTAGGAGGCTCGGGAAAGCAGTTCTTC.

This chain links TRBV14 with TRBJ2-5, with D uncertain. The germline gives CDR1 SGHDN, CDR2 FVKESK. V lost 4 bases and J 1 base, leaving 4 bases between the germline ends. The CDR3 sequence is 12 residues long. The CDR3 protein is CASSPIQETQYF. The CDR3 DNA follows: TGTGCCAGCAGCCCTATCCAAGAGACCCAGTACTTC.